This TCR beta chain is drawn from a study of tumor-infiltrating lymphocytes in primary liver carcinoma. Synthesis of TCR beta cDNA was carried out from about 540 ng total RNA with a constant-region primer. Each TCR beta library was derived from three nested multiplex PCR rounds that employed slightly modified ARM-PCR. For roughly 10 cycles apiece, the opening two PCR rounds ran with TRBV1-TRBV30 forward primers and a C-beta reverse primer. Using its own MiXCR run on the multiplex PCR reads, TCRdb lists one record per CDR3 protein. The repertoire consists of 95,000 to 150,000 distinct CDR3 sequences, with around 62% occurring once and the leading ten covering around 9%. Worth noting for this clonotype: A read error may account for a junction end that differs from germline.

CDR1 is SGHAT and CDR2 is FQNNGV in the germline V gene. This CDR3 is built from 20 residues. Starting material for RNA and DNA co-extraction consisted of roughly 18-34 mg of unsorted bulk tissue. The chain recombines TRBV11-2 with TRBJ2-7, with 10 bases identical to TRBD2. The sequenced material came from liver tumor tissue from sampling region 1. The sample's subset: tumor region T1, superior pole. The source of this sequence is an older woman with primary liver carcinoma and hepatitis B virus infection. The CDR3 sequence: CARSLDVPGLASRNAYEQYF. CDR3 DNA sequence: TGTGCCAGAAGCTTAGACGTCCCGGGACTAGCGTCTCGAAACGCTTACGAGCAGTACTTC.